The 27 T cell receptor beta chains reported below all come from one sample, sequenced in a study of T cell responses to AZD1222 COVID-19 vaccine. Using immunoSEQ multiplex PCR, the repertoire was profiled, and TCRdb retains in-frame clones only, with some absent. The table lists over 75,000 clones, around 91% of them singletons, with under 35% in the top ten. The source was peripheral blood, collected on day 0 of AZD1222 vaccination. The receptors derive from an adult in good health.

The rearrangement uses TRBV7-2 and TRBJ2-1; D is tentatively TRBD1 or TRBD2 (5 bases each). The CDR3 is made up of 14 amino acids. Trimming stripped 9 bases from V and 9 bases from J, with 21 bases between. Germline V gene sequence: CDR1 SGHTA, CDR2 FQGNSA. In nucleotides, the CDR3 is TGTGCCAGTCGACCCGCTAGCCCCCAGGGTGAGCAGTTCTTC. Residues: CASRPASPQGEQFF.

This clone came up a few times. This chain's CDR3 is CASSEFDTTYEQYF. The DNA for the CDR3 is TGTGCCAGCAGTGAATTTGACACTACCTACGAGCAGTACTTC. This chain connects TRBV2 to TRBJ2-7, with D unclear. Trimming removed 2 bases from V and 2 bases from J, with 10 bases in between. Per germline, CDR1 SNHLY and CDR2 FYNNEI. This CDR3 is 14 amino acids long.

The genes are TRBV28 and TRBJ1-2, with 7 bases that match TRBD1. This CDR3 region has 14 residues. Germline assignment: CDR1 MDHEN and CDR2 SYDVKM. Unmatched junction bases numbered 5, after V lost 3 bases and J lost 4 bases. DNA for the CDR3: TGTGCCAGCAGTTTTTTACGGGACAGCTATGGCTACACCTTC. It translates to CASSFLRDSYGYTF.

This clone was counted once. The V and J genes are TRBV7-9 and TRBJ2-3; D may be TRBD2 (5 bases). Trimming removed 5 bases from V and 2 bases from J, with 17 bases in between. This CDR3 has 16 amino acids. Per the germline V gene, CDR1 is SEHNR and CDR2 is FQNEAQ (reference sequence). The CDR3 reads CASSPRPTLATDTQYF. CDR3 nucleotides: TGTGCCAGCAGCCCCCGACCTACCCTAGCCACAGATACGCAGTATTTT.

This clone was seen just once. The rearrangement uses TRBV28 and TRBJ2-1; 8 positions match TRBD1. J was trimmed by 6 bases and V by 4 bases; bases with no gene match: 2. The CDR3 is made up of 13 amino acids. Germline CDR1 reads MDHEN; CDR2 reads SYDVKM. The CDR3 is CASSSGQGNEQFF. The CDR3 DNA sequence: TGTGCCAGCAGTTCTGGACAGGGCAATGAGCAGTTCTTC.

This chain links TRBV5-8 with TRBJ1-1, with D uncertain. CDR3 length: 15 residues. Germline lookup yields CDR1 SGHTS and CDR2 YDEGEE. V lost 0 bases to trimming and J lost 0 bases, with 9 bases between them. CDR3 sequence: CASSLGRTMNTEAFF. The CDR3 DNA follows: TGTGCCAGCAGCTTGGGCAGAACCATGAACACTGAAGCTTTCTTT.

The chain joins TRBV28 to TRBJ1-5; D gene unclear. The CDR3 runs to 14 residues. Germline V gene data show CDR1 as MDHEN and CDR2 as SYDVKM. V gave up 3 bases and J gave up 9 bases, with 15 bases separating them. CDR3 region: CASSLKEGALPQHF. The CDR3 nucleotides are TGTGCCAGCAGTTTGAAGGAGGGAGCTCTGCCCCAGCATTTT.

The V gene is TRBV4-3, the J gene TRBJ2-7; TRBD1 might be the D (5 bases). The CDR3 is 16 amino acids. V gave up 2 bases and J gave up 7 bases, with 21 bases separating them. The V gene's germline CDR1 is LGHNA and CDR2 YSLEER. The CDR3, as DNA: TGCGCCAGCAGCCAAACCCGGGCAGGGATGGGTCTGGAGCAGTACTTC. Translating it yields CASSQTRAGMGLEQYF.

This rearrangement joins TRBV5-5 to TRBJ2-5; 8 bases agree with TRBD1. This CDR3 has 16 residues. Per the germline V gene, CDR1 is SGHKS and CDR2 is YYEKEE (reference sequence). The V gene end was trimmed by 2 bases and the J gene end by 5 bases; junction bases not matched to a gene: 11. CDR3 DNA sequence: TGTGCCAGCAGCTTAGGGCAGGGGGCTTTTGGCGAGACCCAGTACTTC. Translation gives CASSLGQGAFGETQYF.

The CDR3 DNA sequence: TGTGCTAGCGCGTTAAGACCAAACGACCCACGGGGGACCCAGTACTTC. This encodes CASALRPNDPRGTQYF. The chain links TRBV7-7 to TRBJ2-5, with D perhaps matching TRBD2 (5 bases). Germline CDR1 and CDR2: SSHAT and FNYEAQ (reference sequence). The CDR3 is made up of 16 amino acids.

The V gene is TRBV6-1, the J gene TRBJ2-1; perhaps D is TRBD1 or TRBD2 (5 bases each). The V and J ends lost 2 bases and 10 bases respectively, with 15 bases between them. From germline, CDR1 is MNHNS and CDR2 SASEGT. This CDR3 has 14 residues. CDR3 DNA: TGTGCCAGCAGTGAAACACTGGGGGTCGGGGAGCAGTTCTTC. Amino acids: CASSETLGVGEQFF.

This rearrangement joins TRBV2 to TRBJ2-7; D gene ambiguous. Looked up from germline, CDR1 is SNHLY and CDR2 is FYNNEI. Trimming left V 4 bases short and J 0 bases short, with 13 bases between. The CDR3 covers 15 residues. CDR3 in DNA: TGTGCCAGCAGTGGGGGTAGTTACGGCTCCTACGAGCAGTACTTC. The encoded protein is CASSGGSYGSYEQYF.

CDR3 in amino acids: CASSSYSLAGYQPQHF. The CDR3 region has the DNA TGTGCCAGCAGCTCATACTCGTTAGCCGGATATCAGCCCCAGCATTTT. The chain links TRBV7-2 to TRBJ1-5; unclear D gene. The CDR3 extends over 16 amino acids. The germline V gene encodes CDR1 SGHTA and CDR2 FQGNSA. V was cut by 4 bases and J by 5 bases, with 18 bases left in between. The full variable domain, completed using reference TRBV7-2 and TRBJ1-5, is GAGVSQSPSNKVTEKGKDVELRCDPISGHTALYWYRQSLGQGLEFLIYFQGNSAPDKSGLPSDRFSAERTGGSVSTLTIQRTQQEDSAVYLCASSSYSLAGYQPQHFGDGTRLSIL.

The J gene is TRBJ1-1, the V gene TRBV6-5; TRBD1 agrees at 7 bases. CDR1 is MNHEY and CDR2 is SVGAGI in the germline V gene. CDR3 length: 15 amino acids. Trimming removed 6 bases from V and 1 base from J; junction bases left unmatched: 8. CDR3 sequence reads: CASRPRQGGNTEAFF. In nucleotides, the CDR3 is TGTGCCAGCAGACCTAGGCAGGGGGGGAACACTGAAGCTTTCTTT.

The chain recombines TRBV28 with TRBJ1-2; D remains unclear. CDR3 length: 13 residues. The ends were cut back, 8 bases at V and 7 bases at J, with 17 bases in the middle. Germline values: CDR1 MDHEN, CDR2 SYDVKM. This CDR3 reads CASGVSRLRGYTF. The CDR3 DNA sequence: TGTGCCAGCGGTGTTTCGCGCCTACGTGGCTACACCTTC.

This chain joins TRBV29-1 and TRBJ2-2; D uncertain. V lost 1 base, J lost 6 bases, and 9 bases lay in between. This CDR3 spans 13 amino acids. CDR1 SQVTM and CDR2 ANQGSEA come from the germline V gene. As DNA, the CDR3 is TGCAGCGTTGAAGCGGAAGGTGCCGGGGAGCTGTTTTTT. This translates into CSVEAEGAGELFF.

CDR3 sequence (DNA): TGCAGCGTCGCACGGGGGAACACTGAAGCTTTCTTT. It codes for CSVARGNTEAFF. This chain links TRBV29-1 with TRBJ1-1; no clear D gene. V lost 6 bases, J lost 1 base, and 9 bases lay in between. The CDR3 spans 12 residues. Germline V CDR1 and CDR2: SQVTM, ANQGSEA.

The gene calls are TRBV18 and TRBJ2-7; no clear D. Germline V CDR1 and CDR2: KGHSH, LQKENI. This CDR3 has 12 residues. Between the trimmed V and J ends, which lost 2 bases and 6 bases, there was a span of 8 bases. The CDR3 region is CASSPTTLEQYF. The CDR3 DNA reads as TGTGCCAGCTCACCAACAACCCTCGAGCAGTACTTC.

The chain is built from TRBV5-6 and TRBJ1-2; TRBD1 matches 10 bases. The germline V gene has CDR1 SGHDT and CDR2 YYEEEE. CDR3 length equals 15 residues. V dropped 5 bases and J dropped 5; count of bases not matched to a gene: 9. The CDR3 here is CASSPDRGLGYGYTF. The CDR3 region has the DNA TGTGCCAGCAGTCCCGACAGGGGGCTTGGATATGGCTACACCTTC. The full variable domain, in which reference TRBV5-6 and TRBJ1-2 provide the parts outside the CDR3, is DAGVTQSPTHLIKTRGQQVTLRCSPKSGHDTVSWYQQALGQGPQFIFQYYEEEERQRGNFPDRFSGHQFPNYSSELNVNALLLGDSALYLCASSPDRGLGYGYTFGSGTRLTVV.

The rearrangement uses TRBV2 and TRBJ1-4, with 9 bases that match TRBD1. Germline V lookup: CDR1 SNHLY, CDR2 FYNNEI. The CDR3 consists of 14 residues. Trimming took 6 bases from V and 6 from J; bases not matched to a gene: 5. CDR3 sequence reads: CASREQGADEKLFF. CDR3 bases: TGTGCCAGCAGGGAACAGGGGGCTGATGAAAAACTGTTTTTT.

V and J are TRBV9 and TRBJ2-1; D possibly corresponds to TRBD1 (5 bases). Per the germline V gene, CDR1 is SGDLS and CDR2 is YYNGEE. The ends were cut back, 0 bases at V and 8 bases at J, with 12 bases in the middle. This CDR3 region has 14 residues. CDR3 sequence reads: CASSVGGSRDEQFF. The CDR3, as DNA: TGTGCCAGCAGCGTAGGGGGTAGCAGGGATGAGCAGTTCTTC.

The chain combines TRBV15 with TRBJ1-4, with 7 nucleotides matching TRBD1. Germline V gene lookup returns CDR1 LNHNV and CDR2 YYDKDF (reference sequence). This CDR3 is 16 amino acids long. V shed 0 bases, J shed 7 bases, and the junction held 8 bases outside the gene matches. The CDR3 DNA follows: TGTGCCACCAGCAGAGACGCCGCAGGGGGTCGTGAAAAACTGTTTTTT. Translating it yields CATSRDAAGGREKLFF.

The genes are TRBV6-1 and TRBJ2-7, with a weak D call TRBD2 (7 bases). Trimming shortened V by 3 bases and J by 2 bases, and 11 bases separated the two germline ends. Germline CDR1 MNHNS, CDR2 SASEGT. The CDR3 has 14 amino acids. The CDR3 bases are TGTGCCAGCAGTGAGAGAGGGGGGGCCTACGAGCAGTACTTC. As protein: CASSERGGAYEQYF.

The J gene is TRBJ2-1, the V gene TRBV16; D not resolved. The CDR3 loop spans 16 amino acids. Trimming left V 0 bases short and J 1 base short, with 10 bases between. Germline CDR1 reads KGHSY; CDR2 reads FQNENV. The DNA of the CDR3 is TGTGCCAGCAGCCAATCGATTGATACTTCCTACAATGAGCAGTTCTTC. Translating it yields CASSQSIDTSYNEQFF.

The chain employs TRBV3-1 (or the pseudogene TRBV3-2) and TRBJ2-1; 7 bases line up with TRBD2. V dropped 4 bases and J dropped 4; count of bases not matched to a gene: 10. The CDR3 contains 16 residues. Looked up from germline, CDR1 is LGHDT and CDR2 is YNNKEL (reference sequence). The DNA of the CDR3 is TGTGCCAGCAGCCCCCCGGAAGCGGGGAAATACAATGAGCAGTTCTTC. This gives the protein CASSPPEAGKYNEQFF.

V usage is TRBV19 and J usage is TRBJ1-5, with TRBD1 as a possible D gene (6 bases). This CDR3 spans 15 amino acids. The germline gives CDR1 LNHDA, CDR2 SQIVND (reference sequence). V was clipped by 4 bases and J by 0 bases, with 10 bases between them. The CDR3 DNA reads TGTGCCAGTAGTAGTCACAGGGATAGCAATCAGCCCCAGCATTTT. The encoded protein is CASSSHRDSNQPQHF.

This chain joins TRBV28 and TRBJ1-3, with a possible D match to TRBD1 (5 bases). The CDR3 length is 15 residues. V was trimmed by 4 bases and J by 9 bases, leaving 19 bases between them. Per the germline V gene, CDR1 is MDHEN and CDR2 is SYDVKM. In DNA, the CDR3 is TGTGCCAGCAGTTCCACGACAGACCCAATAACCACCATATATTTT. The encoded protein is CASSSTTDPITTIYF.